The clone carrying this T cell receptor beta chain was seen repeatedly, ten times or more. The CDR3 has 13 residues. Germline V gene sequence: CDR1 DFQATT, CDR2 SNEGSKA (reference sequence). V lost 6 bases to trimming and J lost 2 bases, with 12 bases between them. Samples came from axillary lymph nodes draining the breast cancer. The data belong to a study of breast tumors, draining lymph nodes, adjacent tissues. TCRdb ran MiXCR on the multiplex PCR reads and lists one entry per CDR3 protein. Of roughly 80,000 distinct CDR3 sequences listed, about 21% were seen once; the top ten hold about 2.5%. The TCR originated in a female donor with breast cancer. Some clones in this sample may be carry-over from other donors' samples. The chain employs TRBV20-1 and TRBJ2-3, with D possibly being TRBD1 or TRBD2 (5 bases each). The sequenced sample was axillary lymph node tissue. The CDR3 loop reads CSARGPNTDTQYF. CDR3 coding DNA: TGCAGTGCCCGGGGACCCAACACAGATACGCAGTATTTT.